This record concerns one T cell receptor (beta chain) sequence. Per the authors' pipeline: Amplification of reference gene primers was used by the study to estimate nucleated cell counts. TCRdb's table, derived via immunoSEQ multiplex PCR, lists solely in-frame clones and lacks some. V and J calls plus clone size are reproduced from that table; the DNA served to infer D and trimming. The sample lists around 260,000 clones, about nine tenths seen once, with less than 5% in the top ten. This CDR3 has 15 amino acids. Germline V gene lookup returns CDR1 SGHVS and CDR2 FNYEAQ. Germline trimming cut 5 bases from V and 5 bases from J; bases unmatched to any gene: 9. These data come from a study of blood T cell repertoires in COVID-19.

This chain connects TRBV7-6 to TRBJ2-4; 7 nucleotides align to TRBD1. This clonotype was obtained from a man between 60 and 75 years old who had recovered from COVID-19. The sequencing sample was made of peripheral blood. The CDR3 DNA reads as TGTGCCAGCAGCCCAAGCCCCGGGACAGAAAACATTCAGTACTTC. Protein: CASSPSPGTENIQYF.